This entry concerns a single T cell receptor (beta chain). What it recognizes is unknown. This record comes from a study of graft-versus-host responses after intestinal transplantation. Across the study: Multivisceral, liver-intestinal, or isolated intestinal transplants were received by the recipients. Uniformly, recipients were administered anti-thymocyte globulin induction with subsequent tacrolimus and steroids for two to three years. Study observations and caveats: With peak circulating GvH clone levels came an association with early post-transplant HvG declines. Ileal or blood samples showed some GvH clones first, and such clones were also found in recipient marrow.

TCRdb keeps only in-frame clones here, not all; method: immunoSEQ multiplex PCR. The table records 55,000 to 70,000 clones, around nine tenths of them present only once. The CDR3 spans 18 residues. The trim removed 5 bases at V and 4 bases at J, leaving 14 bases unmatched. Germline V gives CDR1 SGHAT, CDR2 FQNNGV. The sequences come from PBMCs, collected about 120 days after intestinal transplantation. V is TRBV11-2 and J is TRBJ2-1, with 10 bases aligning to TRBD1. The TCR originated in a human patient who received an intestinal transplant, so some T cells may come from the graft donor. CDR3 bases: TGTGCCAGCAGCCCAGCCGCGGTGGGACAGGGGACATACAATGAGCAGTTCTTC. It is translated as CASSPAAVGQGTYNEQFF.